Given below is one TCR beta chain in context. The antigen remains undetermined. TCRdb's copy holds only in-frame clones and misses some; the assay was immunoSEQ multiplex PCR. Here the sample spans about 150,000 clones, about 90% being singletons. The sample belongs to a study of T cell responses to AZD1222 COVID-19 vaccine. Study conclusions and caveats: The donor cohort was predominantly white British with a female majority, and clonal diversity may have been underestimated. After two AZD1222 doses, spike-specific TCR breadth and depth rose versus day 0. Spike regions recognized by vaccine-associated CD4 TCRs spanned the protein, led by 160-218 and 743-854. Samples come after the peak T cell response, not at day 14.

The ends were cut back, 3 bases at V and 2 bases at J, with 8 bases in the middle. Germline assignment: CDR1 LGHDT and CDR2 YNNKEL (reference sequence). This CDR3 spans 13 amino acids. The sequence derives from an adult who received the AZD1222 COVID-19 vaccine. This material consisted of peripheral blood, taken 28 days after the second AZD1222 dose. The chain has TRBV3-1 (or the pseudogene TRBV3-2) and TRBJ2-7; D is uncertain. The CDR3: CASSHRVAYEQYF. For the CDR3, the DNA is TGTGCCAGCAGCCATAGGGTGGCCTACGAGCAGTACTTC.